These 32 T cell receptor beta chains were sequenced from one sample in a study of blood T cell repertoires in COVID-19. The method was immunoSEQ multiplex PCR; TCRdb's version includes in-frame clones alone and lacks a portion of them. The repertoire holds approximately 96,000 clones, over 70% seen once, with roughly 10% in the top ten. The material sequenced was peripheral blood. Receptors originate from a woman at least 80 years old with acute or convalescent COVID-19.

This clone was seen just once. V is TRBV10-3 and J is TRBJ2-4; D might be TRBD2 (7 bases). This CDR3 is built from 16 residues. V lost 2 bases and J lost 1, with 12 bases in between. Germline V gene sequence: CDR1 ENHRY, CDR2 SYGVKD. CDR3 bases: TGTGCCATCAGTGAGGGGGGGGCGAGGGCCAAAAACATTCAGTACTTC. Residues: CAISEGGARAKNIQYF.

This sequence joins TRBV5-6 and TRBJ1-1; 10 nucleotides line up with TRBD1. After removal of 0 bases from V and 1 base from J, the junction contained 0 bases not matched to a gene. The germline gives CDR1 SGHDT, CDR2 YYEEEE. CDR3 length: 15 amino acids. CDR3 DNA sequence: TGTGCCAGCAGCTTGGGACAGGGGGCGAACACTGAAGCTTTCTTT. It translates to CASSLGQGANTEAFF.

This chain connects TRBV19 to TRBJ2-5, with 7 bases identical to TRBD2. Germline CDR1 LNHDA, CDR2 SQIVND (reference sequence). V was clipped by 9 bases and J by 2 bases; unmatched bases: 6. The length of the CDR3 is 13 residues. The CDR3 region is CASTRGEQETQYF. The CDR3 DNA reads TGTGCCAGCACCCGGGGGGAACAAGAGACCCAGTACTTC.

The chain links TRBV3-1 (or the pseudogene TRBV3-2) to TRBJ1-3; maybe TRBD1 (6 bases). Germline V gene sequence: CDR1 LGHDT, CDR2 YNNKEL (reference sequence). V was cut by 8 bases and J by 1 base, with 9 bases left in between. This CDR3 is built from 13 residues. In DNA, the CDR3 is TGTGCCAGCCAACAGGGTTCTGGAAACACCATATATTTT. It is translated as CASQQGSGNTIYF.

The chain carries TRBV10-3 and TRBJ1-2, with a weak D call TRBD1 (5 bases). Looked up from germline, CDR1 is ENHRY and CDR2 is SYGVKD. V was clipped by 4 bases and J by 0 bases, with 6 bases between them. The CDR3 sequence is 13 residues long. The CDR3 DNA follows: TGTGCCATCAGTGTACAGGCTAACTATGGCTACACCTTC. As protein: CAISVQANYGYTF.

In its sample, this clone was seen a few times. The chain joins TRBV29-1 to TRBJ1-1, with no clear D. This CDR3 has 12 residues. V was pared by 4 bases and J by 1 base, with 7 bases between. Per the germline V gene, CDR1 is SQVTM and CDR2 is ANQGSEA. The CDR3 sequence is CSVARGNTEAFF. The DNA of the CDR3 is TGCAGCGTTGCGCGGGGGAACACTGAAGCTTTCTTT.

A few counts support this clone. Here the CDR3 reads CAWSPSAAQPQHF. As DNA, the CDR3 is TGTGCCTGGAGTCCCTCCGCGGCGCAGCCCCAGCATTTT. The chain couples TRBV30 to TRBJ1-5, with D uncertain. The CDR3 consists of 13 residues. CDR1 is GTSNPN, CDR2 SVGIG, per germline (reference sequence). Deletions cut 2 bases from V and 7 bases from J, with 12 bases between.

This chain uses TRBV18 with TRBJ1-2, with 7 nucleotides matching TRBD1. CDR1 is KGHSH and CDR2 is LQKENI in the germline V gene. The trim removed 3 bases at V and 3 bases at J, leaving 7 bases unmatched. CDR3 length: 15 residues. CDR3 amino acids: CASSPGAGGHYGYTF. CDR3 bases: TGTGCCAGCTCACCTGGGGCAGGGGGGCACTATGGCTACACCTTC.

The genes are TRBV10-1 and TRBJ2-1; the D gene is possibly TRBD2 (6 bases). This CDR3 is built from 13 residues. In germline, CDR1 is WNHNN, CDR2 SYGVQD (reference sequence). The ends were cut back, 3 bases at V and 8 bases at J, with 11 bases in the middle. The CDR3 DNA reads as TGCGCCAGCAGTGAAGCGGGCCGCGATGAGCAGTTCTTC. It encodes CASSEAGRDEQFF.

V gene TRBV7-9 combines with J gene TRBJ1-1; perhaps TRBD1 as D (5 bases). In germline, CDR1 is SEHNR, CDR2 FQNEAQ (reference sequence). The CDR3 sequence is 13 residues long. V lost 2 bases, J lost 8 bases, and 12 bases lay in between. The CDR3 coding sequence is TGTGCCAGCAGCTTAATTGCGTCAGGGGAAGCTTTCTTT. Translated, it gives CASSLIASGEAFF.

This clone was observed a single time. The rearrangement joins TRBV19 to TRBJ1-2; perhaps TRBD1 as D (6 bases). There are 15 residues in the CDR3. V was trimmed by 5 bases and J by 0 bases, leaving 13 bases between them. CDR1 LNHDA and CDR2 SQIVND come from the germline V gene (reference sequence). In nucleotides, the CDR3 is TGTGCCAGTAGTCCGGGACACGGAGCTAACTATGGCTACACCTTC. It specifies CASSPGHGANYGYTF.

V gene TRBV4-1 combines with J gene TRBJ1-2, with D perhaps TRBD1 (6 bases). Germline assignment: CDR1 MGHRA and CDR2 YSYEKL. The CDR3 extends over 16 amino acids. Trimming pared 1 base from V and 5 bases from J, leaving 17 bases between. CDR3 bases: TGCGCCAGCAGCCAAGGAGGGGGGGGCCGGGAGTATGGCTACACCTTC. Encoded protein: CASSQGGGGREYGYTF.

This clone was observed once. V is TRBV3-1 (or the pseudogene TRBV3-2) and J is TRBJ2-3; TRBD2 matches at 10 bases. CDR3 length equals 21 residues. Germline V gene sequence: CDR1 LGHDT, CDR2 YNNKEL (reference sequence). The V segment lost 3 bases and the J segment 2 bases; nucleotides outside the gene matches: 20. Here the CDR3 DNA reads TGTGCCAGCAGCCATAACTCGTCGGCGAGCGGGGGGGCCGTTGACACAGATACGCAGTATTTT. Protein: CASSHNSSASGGAVDTDTQYF.

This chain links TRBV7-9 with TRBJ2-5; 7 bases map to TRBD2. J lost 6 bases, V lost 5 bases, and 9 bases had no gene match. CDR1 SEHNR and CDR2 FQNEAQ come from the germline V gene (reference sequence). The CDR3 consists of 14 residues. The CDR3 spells CASSDTGGGKTQYF. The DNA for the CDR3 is TGTGCCAGCAGCGACACCGGGGGAGGGAAGACCCAGTACTTC. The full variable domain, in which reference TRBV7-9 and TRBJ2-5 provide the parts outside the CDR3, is DTGVSQNPRHKITKRGQNVTFRCDPISEHNRLYWYRQTLGQGPEFLTYFQNEAQLEKSRLLSDRFSAERPKGSFSTLEIQRTEQGDSAMYLCASSDTGGGKTQYFGPGTRLLVL.

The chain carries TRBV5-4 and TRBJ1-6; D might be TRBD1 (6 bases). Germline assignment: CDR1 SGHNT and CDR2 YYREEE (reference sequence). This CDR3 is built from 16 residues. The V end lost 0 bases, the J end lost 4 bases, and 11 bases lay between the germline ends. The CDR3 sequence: CASSLGARGYNSPLHF. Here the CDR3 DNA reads TGTGCCAGCAGCTTGGGAGCCAGGGGTTATAATTCACCCCTCCACTTT.

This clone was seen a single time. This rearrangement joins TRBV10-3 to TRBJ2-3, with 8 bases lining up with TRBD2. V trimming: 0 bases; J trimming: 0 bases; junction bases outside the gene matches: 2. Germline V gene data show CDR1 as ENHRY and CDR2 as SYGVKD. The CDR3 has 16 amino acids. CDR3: CAISESTSASTDTQYF. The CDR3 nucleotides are TGTGCCATCAGTGAGTCGACTAGCGCTAGCACAGATACGCAGTATTTT.

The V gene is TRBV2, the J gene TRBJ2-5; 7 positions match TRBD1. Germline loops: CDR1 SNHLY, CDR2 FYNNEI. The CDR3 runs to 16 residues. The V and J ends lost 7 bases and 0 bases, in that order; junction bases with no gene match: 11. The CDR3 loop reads CASMRGQSKYQETQYF. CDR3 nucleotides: TGTGCCAGCATGAGGGGACAGTCAAAGTACCAAGAGACCCAGTACTTC.

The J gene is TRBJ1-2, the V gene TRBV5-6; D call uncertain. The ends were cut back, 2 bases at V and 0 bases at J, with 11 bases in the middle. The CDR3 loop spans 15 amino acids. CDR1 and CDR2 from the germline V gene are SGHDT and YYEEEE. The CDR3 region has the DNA TGTGCCAGCAGCTTTGTCTGGGCCTCTAACTATGGCTACACCTTC. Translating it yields CASSFVWASNYGYTF.

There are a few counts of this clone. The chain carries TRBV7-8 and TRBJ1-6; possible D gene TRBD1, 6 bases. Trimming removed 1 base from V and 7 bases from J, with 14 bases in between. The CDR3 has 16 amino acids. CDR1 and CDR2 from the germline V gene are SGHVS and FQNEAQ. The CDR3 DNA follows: TGTGCCAGCAGCTTAGGGGCGGGGGGGCAGAATTCACCCCTCCACTTT. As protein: CASSLGAGGQNSPLHF.

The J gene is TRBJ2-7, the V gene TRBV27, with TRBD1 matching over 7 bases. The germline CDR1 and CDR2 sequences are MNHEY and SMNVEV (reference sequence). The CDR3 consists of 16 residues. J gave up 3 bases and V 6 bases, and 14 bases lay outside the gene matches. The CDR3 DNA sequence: TGTGCCAGCAGCCTAAGGGGGCGACAGGGTGGCTACGAGCAGTACTTC. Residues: CASSLRGRQGGYEQYF.

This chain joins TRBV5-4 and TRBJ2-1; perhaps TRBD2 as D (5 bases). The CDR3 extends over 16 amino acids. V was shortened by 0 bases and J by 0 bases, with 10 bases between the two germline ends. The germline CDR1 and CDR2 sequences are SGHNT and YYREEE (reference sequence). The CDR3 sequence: CASSLERLSSYNEQFF. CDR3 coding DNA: TGTGCCAGCAGCTTGGAGCGGCTGAGCTCCTACAATGAGCAGTTCTTC.

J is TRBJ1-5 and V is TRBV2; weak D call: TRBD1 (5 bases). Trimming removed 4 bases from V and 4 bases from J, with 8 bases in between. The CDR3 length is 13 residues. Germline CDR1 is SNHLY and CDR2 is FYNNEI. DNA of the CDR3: TGTGCCAGCAGTGCGCAGGGTAATCAGCCCCAGCATTTT. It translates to CASSAQGNQPQHF.

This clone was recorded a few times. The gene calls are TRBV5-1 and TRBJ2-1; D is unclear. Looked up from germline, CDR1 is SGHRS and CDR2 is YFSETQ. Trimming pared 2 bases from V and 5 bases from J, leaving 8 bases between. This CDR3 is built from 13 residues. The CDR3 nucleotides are TGCGCCAGCAGCTTAGACTGGGACAATGAGCAGTTCTTC. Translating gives CASSLDWDNEQFF.

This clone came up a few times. The CDR3 here is CASRPNRVWDTEAFF. Written as DNA, the CDR3 is TGTGCCAGCAGACCTAACAGGGTATGGGACACTGAAGCTTTCTTT. The chain employs TRBV28 and TRBJ1-1, with D possibly matching TRBD1 (6 bases). Looked up from germline, CDR1 is MDHEN and CDR2 is SYDVKM. Trimming cost V 6 bases and J 3 bases, with 17 bases left between them. CDR3 length equals 15 residues. The variable domain in full, completed from reference TRBV28 and TRBJ1-1, reads DVKVTQSSRYLVKRTGEKVFLECVQDMDHENMFWYRQDPGLGLRLIYFSYDVKMKEKGDIPEGYSVSREKKERFSLILESASTNQTSMYLCASRPNRVWDTEAFFGQGTRLTVV.

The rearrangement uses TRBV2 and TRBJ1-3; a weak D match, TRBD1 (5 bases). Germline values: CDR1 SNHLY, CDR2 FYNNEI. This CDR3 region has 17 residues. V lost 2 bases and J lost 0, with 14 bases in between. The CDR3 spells CASSENPTVISGNTIYF. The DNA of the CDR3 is TGTGCCAGCAGTGAAAACCCGACAGTTATCTCTGGAAACACCATATATTTT.

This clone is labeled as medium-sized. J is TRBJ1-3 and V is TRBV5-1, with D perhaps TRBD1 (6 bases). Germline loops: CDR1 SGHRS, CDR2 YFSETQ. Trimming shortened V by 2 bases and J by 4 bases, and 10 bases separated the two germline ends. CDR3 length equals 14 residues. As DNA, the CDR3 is TGCGCCAGCAGCTTAGCAGGGGTCGGAAACACCATATATTTT. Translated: CASSLAGVGNTIYF.

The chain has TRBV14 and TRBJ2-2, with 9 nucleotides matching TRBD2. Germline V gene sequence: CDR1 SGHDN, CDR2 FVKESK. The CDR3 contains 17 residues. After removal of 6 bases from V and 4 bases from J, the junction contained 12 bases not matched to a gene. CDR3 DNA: TGTGCCAGCAGTAAAAGCGGGGGGCGCGGTATCACCGGGGAGCTGTTTTTT. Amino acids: CASSKSGGRGITGELFF.

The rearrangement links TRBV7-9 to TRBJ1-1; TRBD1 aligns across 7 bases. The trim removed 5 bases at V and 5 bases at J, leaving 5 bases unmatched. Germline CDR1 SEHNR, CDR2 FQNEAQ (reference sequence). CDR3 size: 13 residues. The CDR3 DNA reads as TGTGCCAGCAGCAGTGAGACAGGGACTGAAGCTTTCTTT. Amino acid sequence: CASSSETGTEAFF.

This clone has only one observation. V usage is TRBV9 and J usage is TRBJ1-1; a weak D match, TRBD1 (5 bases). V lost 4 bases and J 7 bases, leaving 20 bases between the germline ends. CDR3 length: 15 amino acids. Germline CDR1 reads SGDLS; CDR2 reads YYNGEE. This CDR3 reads CASSPDQGTMSEAFF. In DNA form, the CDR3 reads TGTGCCAGCAGCCCAGATCAGGGAACCATGAGTGAAGCTTTCTTT.

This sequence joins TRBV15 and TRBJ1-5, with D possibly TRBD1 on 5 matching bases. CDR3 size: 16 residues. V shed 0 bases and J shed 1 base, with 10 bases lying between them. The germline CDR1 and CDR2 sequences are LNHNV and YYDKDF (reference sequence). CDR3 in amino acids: CATSRDFTGSNQPQHF. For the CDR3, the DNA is TGTGCCACCAGCAGAGATTTCACAGGCAGCAATCAGCCCCAGCATTTT.

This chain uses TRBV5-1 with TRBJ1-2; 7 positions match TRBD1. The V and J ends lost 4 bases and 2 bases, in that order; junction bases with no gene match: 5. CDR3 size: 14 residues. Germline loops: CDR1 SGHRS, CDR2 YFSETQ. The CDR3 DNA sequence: TGCGCCAGCAGCCTGGGACAGATAAACTATGGCTACACCTTC. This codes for CASSLGQINYGYTF.

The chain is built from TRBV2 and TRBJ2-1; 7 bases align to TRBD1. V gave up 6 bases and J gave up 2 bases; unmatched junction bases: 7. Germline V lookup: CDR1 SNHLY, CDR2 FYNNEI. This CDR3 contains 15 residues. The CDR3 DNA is TGTGCCAGCAGAGAGCAGGGGACAGCCTACAATGAGCAGTTCTTC. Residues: CASREQGTAYNEQFF.